This T cell receptor beta chain was recorded in a study of PD-1 and CTLA-4 blockade in melanoma. Data came from immunoSEQ multiplex PCR; TCRdb stores just in-frame clones and leaves some out. The sample contains around 16,000 clones, about 71% of which appear only once. The germline gives CDR1 MNHEY, CDR2 SVGAGI. V was trimmed by 6 bases and J by 2 bases, leaving 17 bases between them. The CDR3 has 15 amino acids. This clonotype was sampled from a human donor with melanoma. Material: CD8+ T cells from peripheral blood, obtained from a patient given anti-PD-1 treatment. The chain employs TRBV6-5 and TRBJ2-7; D remains unclear. The CDR3 here is CASSPARTFTYEQYF. The CDR3 region has the DNA TGTGCCAGCAGCCCGGCTAGGACGTTTACCTACGAGCAGTACTTC.